This TCR beta chain originates from a study of healthy donors' naive CD4 and CD8 T cells. Per the germline V gene, CDR1 is SGHDT and CDR2 is YYEEEE. The germline V and J ends were trimmed by 0 bases and 5 bases, with 13 bases remaining between them. The CDR3 length is 15 residues. Regarding this clonotype: The antigen is unknown.

Study-wide points: Roughly 13% of CD4/CD8 propensity variance appeared explained by V, J and CDR3 charge.

Each TCR library used 500 ng of total RNA and a linear amplification protocol. In the original analysis: Sequencing covered 70,000 to 95,000 rearranged alpha-chain transcripts across 5 healthy donors. TCRdb redid the calling of the reads with MiXCR, one entry per CDR3 protein. TCRdb, not the authors, supplied the V and J calls. This sample has 180,000 or so distinct CDR3 sequences, with about 74% found just once. V gene TRBV5-6 combines with J gene TRBJ2-3; either TRBD1 or TRBD2 may fit D (5 bases each). The sequenced material came from naive CD4+ and CD8+ T cells sorted from blood, pooled from several donors. This TCR came from a pool of human donors in good health; the sample pools cells from several healthy donors. CDR3 in amino acids: CASSLEQGVEDTQYF. The CDR3 DNA is TGTGCCAGCAGCTTGGAGCAGGGAGTGGAAGATACGCAGTATTTT. The full variable domain, completed using reference TRBV5-6 and TRBJ2-3, is DAGVTQSPTHLIKTRGQQVTLRCSPKSGHDTVSWYQQALGQGPQFIFQYYEEEERQRGNFPDRFSGHQFPNYSSELNVNALLLGDSALYLCASSLEQGVEDTQYFGPGTRLTVL.